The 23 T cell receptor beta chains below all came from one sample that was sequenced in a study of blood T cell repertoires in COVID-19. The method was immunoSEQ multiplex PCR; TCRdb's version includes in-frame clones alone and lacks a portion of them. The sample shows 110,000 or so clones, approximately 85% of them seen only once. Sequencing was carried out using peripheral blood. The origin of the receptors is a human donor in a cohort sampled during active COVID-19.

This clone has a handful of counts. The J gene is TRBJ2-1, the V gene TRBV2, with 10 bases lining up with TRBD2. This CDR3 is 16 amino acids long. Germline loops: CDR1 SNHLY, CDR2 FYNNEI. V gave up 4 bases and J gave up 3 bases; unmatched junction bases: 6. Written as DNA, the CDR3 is TGTGCCAGCAGTGCTGGTAGCGGGGGGTACTACAATGAGCAGTTCTTC. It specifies CASSAGSGGYYNEQFF. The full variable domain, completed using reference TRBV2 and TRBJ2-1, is EPEVTQTPSHQVTQMGQEVILRCVPISNHLYFYWYRQILGQKVEFLVSFYNNEISEKSEIFDDQFSVERPDGSNFTLKIRSTKLEDSAMYFCASSAGSGGYYNEQFFGPGTRLTVL.

CDR3 nucleotides: TGTGCCATCAGCGATCCCTCCGCGGGGGGCGGGGGAGATACGCAGTATTTT. Protein sequence: CAISDPSAGGGGDTQYF. V usage is TRBV10-3 and J usage is TRBJ2-3; 8 nucleotides agree with TRBD2. This CDR3 spans 17 amino acids. J lost 5 bases, V lost 6 bases, and 16 bases had no gene match. Germline CDR1 is ENHRY and CDR2 is SYGVKD.

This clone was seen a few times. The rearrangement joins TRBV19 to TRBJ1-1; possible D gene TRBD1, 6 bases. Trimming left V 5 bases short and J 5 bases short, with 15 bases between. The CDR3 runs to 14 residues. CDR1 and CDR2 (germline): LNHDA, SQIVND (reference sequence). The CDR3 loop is CASSSQGGDTEAFF. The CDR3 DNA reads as TGTGCCAGTAGTTCACAGGGTGGGGATACTGAAGCTTTCTTT.

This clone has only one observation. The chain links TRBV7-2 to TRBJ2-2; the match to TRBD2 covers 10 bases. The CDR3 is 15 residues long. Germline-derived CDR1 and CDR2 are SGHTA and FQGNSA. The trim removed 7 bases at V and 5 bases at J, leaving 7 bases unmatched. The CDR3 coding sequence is TGTGCCAGCACCCTTAGCGGGGGGATTACCGGGGAGCTGTTTTTT. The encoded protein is CASTLSGGITGELFF.

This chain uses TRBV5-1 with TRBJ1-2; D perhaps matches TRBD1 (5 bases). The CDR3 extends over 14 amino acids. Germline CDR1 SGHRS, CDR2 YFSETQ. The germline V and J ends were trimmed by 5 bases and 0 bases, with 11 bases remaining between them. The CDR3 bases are TGCGCCAGCAGATACCAGGGCCCTAACTATGGCTACACCTTC. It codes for CASRYQGPNYGYTF.

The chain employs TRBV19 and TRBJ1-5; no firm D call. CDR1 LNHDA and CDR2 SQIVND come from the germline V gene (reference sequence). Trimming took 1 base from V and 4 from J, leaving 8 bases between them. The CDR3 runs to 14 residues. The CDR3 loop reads CASSIAGINQPQHF. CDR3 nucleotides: TGTGCCAGTAGTATAGCCGGGATTAATCAGCCCCAGCATTTT.

CDR3 bases: TGTGCCAGCAGCTTATCTTGGACAGTTTCCTACGAGCAGTACTTC. It specifies CASSLSWTVSYEQYF. This chain uses TRBV5-5 with TRBJ2-7; tentative D call: TRBD1 (6 bases). The CDR3 runs to 15 residues. CDR1 is SGHKS, CDR2 YYEKEE, per germline (reference sequence). Trimming took 2 bases from V and 1 from J, leaving 13 bases between them.

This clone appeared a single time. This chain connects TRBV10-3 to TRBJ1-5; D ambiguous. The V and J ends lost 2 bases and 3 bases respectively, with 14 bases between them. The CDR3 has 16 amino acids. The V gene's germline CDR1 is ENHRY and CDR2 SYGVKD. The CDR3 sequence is CAISEPSGFANQPQHF. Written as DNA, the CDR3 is TGTGCCATCAGTGAGCCGAGCGGGTTTGCCAATCAGCCCCAGCATTTT.

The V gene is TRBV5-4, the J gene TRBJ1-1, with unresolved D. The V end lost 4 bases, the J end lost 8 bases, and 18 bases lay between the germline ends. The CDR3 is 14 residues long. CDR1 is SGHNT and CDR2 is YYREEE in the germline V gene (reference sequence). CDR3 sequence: CASSTPGEGGEAFF. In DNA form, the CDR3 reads TGTGCCAGCAGCACCCCCGGGGAGGGTGGGGAAGCTTTCTTT.

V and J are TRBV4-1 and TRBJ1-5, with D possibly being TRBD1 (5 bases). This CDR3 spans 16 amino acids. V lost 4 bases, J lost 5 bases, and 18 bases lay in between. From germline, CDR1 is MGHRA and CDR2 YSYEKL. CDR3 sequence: CASSPGTLGWHQPQHF. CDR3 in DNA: TGCGCCAGCAGCCCGGGGACTCTGGGGTGGCATCAGCCCCAGCATTTT.

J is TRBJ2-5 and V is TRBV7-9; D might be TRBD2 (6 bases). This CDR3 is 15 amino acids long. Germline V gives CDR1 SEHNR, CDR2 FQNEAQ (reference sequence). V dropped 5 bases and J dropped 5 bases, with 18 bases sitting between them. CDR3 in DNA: TGTGCCAGCAGCGCGGGGCCAGACCCAGGGGAGACCCAGTACTTC. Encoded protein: CASSAGPDPGETQYF.

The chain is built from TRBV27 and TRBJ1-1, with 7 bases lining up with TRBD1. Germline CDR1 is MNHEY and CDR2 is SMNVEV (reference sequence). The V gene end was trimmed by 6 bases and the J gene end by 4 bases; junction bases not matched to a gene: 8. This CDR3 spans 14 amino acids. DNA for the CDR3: TGTGCCAGCAGAACATTGACAGGGTCCACTGAAGCTTTCTTT. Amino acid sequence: CASRTLTGSTEAFF.

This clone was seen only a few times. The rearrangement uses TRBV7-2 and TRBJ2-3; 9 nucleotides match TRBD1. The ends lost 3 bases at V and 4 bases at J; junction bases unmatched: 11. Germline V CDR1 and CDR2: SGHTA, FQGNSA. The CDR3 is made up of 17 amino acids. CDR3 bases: TGTGCCAGCAGCTTGTTGTGGGGGAGGACAGGGGCAGATACGCAGTATTTT. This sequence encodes CASSLLWGRTGADTQYF.

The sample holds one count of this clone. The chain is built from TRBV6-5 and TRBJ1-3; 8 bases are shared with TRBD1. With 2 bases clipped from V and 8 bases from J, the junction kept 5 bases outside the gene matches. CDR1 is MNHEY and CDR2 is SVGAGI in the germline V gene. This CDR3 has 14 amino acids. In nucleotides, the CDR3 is TGTGCCAGCAGTTACCGGGACAGGCGGGACACCATATATTTT. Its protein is CASSYRDRRDTIYF.

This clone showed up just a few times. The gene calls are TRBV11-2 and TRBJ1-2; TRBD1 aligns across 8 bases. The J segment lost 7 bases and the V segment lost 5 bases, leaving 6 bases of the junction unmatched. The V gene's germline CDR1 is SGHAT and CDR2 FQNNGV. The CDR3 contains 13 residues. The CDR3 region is CASSTQGESGYTF. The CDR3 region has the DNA TGTGCCAGCAGCACACAGGGGGAGTCTGGCTACACCTTC.

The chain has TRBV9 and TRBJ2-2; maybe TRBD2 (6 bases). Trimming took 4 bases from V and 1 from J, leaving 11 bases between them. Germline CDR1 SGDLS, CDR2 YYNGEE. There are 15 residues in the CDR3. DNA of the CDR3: TGTGCCAGCAGCCCCTGGGGGGAGAACACCGGGGAGCTGTTTTTT. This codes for CASSPWGENTGELFF.

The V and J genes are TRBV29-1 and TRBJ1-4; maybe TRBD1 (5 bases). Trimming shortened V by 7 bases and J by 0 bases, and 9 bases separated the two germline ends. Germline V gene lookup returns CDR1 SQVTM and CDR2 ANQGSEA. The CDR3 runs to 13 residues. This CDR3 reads CSARQTTNEKLFF. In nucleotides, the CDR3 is TGCAGCGCCCGACAGACAACTAATGAAAAACTGTTTTTT.

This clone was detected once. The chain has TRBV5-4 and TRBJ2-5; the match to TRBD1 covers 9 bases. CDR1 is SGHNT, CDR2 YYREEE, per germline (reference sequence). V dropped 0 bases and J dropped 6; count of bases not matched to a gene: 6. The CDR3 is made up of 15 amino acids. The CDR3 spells CASSLDMDRGKTQYF. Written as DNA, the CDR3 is TGTGCCAGCAGCTTGGACATGGACAGGGGAAAGACCCAGTACTTC.

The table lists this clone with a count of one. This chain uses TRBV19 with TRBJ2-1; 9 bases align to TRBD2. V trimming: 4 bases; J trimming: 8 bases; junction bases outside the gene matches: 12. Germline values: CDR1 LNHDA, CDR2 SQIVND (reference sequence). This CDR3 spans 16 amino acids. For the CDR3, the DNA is TGTGCCAGTAGTACAGAGACTAGCGGACCTGAGGATGAGCAGTTCTTC. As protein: CASSTETSGPEDEQFF.

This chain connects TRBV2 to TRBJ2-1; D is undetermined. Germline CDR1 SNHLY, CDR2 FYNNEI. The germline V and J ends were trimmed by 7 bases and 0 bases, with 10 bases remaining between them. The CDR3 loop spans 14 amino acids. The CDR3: CASKLASSYNEQFF. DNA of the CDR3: TGTGCCAGCAAACTGGCTAGCTCCTACAATGAGCAGTTCTTC.

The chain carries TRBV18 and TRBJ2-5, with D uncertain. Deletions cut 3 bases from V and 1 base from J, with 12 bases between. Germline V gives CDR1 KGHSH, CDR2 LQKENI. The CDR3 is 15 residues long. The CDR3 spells CASSPSQQRQETQYF. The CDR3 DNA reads TGTGCCAGCTCACCGAGCCAGCAGCGCCAAGAGACCCAGTACTTC.

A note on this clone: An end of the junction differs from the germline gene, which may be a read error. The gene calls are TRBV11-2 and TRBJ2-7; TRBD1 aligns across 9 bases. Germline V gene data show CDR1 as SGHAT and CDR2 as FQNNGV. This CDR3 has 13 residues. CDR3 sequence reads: CASSLWDRESIFF. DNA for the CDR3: TGTGCCAGCAGCTTATGGGACAGGGAGTCTATCTTCTTC.

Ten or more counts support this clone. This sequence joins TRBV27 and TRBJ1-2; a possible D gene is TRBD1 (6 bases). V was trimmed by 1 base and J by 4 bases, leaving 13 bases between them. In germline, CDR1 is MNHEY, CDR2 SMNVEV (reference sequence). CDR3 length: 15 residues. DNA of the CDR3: TGTGCCAGCAGTTTATACCTGGGGGCGACCTATGGCTACACCTTC. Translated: CASSLYLGATYGYTF.